Listed here is a single T cell receptor beta chain. V lost 7 bases to trimming and J lost 0 bases; unmatched junction nucleotides: 5. Germline V CDR1 and CDR2: LNHDA, SQIVND (reference sequence). This CDR3 contains 15 residues. The investigators amplified TCR beta CDR3 regions from RNA transcripts. TCR CDR3 regions were first amplified by RT-PCR with HTBI primers. TCRdb used MiXCR to reprocess the multiplex PCR reads, holding one entry per CDR3 protein. Among some 510,000 distinct CDR3 sequences listed, less than 25% were seen once. The source of the sample is a study of T cells in Graves' hyperthyroidism and ophthalmopathy. The wider study: Pretreatment peripheral blood was obtained at initial diagnosis.

The V call is TRBV19, the J call TRBJ1-2; 10 bases agree with TRBD1. The source of this sequence is a man aged 18-30 years with Graves' hyperthyroidism. The sequenced sample was blood. This CDR3 is CASIGDRGPNYGYTF. The CDR3 DNA reads TGTGCCAGTATTGGGGACAGGGGCCCTAACTATGGCTACACCTTC.